The 7 T cell receptor beta chains below were found in one sample sequenced in a study of shared T cell receptors in the human thymus. Profiled with immunoSEQ multiplex PCR; TCRdb holds only in-frame clones, not every one. The repertoire holds 63,000 or so clones, with over 90% as singletons. Sequencing was carried out using thymocytes. The receptor source for this set is a human donor.

The gene calls are TRBV4-2 and TRBJ2-5; 11 bases line up with TRBD2. CDR1 is LGHNA, CDR2 YNFKEQ, per germline. The V segment lost 1 base and the J segment 6 bases; nucleotides outside the gene matches: 4. This CDR3 comprises 15 residues. The CDR3 sequence is CASSQGSGGAQTQYF. Here the CDR3 DNA reads TGTGCCAGCAGCCAAGGTAGCGGGGGGGCGCAGACCCAGTACTTC.

This clone was seen once. At one boundary the junction diverges from the germline segment, which might be a read error. The CDR3 reads CSARGPSGWGF. The CDR3 DNA reads as TGCAGTGCTAGAGGTCCTAGCGGATGGGGCTTC. This chain uses TRBV20-1 with TRBJ2-7; 7 nucleotides line up with TRBD2. Per germline, CDR1 DFQATT and CDR2 SNEGSKA (reference sequence). CDR3 size: 11 residues.

The genes are TRBV6-5 and TRBJ1-5; D is uncertain. Germline CDR1 MNHEY, CDR2 SVGAGI. The CDR3 runs 13 residues. The ends were cut back, 2 bases at V and 4 bases at J, with 6 bases in the middle. The CDR3 DNA reads as TGTGCCAGCAGTTACAGTTCTAATCAGCCCCAGCATTTT. Amino acid sequence: CASSYSSNQPQHF.

Only one count was recorded for this clone. The rearrangement links TRBV23-1 to TRBJ1-6; tentative D call: TRBD1 (5 bases). TRBV23-1 is an ORF, and what it does is uncertain. There are 16 residues in the CDR3. V lost 2 bases and J 5 bases, leaving 13 bases between the germline ends. The CDR3: CASSQNWGKNNSPLHF. CDR3 nucleotides: TGCGCCAGCAGTCAAAATTGGGGGAAGAATAATTCACCCCTCCACTTT.

This clone was found once. This chain connects TRBV7-2 to TRBJ2-7; 12 nucleotides match TRBD2. After removal of 4 bases from V and 2 bases from J, the junction contained 12 bases not matched to a gene. The CDR3 runs to 18 residues. CDR1 SGHTA and CDR2 FQGNSA come from the germline V gene. In DNA form, the CDR3 reads TGTGCCAGCAGCTCCGGGACTAGCGGGTCTCCGGACGCCTACGAGCAGTACTTC. Translation gives CASSSGTSGSPDAYEQYF.

The chain has TRBV6-1 and TRBJ2-3, with D possibly being TRBD1 (5 bases). There are 16 residues in the CDR3. CDR1 and CDR2 (germline): MNHNS, SASEGT. The germline V and J ends were trimmed by 2 bases and 0 bases, with 12 bases remaining between them. The DNA of the CDR3 is TGTGCCAGCAGTGAAAAACCGGCAGGGAGCACAGATACGCAGTATTTT. It codes for CASSEKPAGSTDTQYF.

This chain uses TRBV29-1 with TRBJ1-4, with TRBD1 as a possible D gene (6 bases). Trimming removed 4 bases at V and 7 bases at J, with 7 bases between. Germline CDR1 reads SQVTM; CDR2 reads ANQGSEA. This CDR3 region has 11 residues. The CDR3 reads CSVAGVEKLFF. In DNA, the CDR3 is TGCAGCGTTGCAGGGGTTGAAAAACTGTTTTTT.